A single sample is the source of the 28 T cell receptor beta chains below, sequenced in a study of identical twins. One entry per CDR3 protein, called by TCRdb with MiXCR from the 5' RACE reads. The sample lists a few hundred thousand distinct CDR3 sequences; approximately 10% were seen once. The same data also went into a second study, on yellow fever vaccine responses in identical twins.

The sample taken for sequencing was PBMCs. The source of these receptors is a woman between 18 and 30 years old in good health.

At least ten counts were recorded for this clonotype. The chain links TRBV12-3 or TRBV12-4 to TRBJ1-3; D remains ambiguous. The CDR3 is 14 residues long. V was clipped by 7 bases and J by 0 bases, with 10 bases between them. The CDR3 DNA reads TGTGCCAGCAAATTGCTGGGCTCTGGAAACACCATATATTTT. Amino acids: CASKLLGSGNTIYF.

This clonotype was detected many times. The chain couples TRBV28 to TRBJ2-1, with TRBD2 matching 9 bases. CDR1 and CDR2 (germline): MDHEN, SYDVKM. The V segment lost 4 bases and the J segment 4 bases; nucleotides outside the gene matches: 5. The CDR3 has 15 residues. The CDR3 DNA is TGTGCCAGCAGTTCCGTAGCGGGGGCATACAATGAGCAGTTCTTC. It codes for CASSSVAGAYNEQFF.

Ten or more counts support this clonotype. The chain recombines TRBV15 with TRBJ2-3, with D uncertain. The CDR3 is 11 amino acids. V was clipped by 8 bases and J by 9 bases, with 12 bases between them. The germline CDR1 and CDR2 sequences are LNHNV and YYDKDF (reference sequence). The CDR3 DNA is TGTGCCACCGGAGACCTAGAGACGCAGTATTTT. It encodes CATGDLETQYF.

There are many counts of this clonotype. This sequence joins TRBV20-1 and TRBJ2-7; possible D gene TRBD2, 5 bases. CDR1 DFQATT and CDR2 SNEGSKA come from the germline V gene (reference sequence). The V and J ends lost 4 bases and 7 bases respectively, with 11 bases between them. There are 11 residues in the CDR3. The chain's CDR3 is CSATPTGEQYF. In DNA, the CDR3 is TGCAGTGCTACCCCGACGGGGGAGCAGTACTTC.

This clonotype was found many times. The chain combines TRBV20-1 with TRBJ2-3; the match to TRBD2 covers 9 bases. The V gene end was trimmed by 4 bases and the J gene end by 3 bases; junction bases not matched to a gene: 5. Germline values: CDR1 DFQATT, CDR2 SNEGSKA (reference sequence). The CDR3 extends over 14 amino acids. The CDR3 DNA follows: TGCAGTGCTACATTAGCGGGAGCTACAGATACGCAGTATTTT. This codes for CSATLAGATDTQYF.

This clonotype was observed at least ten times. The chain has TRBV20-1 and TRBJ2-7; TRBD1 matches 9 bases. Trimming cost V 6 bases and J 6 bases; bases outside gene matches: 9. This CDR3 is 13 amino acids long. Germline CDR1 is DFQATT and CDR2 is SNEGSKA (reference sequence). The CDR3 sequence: CSAQQGATSEQYF. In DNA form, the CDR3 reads TGCAGTGCCCAACAGGGGGCAACGTCCGAGCAGTACTTC.

The CDR3 coding sequence is TGTGCCAGCAGCAAACAGGGGGGAACCTACGAGCAGTACTTC. It codes for CASSKQGGTYEQYF. The chain joins TRBV7-9 to TRBJ2-7, with 8 positions matching TRBD1. The CDR3 extends over 14 amino acids. Germline lookup yields CDR1 SEHNR and CDR2 FQNEAQ (reference sequence). J gave up 2 bases and V 5 bases, and 5 bases lay outside the gene matches. The variable domain in full, with the rest retrieved from reference TRBV7-9 and TRBJ2-7, is DTGVSQNPRHKITKRGQNVTFRCDPISEHNRLYWYRQTLGQGPEFLTYFQNEAQLEKSRLLSDRFSAERPKGSFSTLEIQRTEQGDSAMYLCASSKQGGTYEQYFGPGTRLTVT.

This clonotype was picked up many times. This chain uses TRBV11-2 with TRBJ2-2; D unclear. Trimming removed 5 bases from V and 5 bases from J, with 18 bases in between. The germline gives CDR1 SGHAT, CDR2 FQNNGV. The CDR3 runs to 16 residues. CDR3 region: CASSPHGPKGTGELFF. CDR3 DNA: TGTGCCAGCAGCCCACATGGGCCGAAGGGAACCGGGGAGCTGTTTTTT.

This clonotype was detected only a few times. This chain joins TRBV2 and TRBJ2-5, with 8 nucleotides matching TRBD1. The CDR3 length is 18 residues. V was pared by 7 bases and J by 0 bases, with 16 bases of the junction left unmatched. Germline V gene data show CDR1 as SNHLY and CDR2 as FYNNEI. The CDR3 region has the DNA TGTGCCAGCATTCACCCAGGACAGGGTGTACCAGACCAAGAGACCCAGTACTTC. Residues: CASIHPGQGVPDQETQYF.

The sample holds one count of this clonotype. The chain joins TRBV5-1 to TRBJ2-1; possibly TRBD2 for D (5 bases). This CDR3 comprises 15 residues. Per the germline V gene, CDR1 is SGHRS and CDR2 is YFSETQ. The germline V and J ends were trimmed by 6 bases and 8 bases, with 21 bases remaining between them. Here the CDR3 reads CASNFELGWSYEQFF. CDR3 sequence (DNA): TGCGCCAGCAACTTCGAACTAGGGTGGTCGTATGAGCAGTTCTTC.

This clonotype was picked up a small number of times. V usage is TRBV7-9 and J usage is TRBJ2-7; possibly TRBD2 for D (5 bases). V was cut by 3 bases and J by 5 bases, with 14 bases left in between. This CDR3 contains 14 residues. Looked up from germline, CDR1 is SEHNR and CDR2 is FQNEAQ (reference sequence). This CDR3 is CASSFPGVLNEQYF. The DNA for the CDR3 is TGTGCCAGCAGCTTCCCCGGGGTCCTTAACGAGCAGTACTTC.

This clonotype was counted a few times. The CDR3 DNA reads TGCAGTGCTACTGGGGGTCCAAGCGGGAAGCAAGAGACCCAGTACTTC. This encodes CSATGGPSGKQETQYF. The chain uses TRBV20-1 and TRBJ2-5; 7 bases map to TRBD2. Unmatched junction bases numbered 13, after V lost 4 bases and J lost 2 bases. This CDR3 comprises 16 residues. The germline V gene encodes CDR1 DFQATT and CDR2 SNEGSKA (reference sequence).

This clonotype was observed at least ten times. Here the CDR3 DNA reads TGTGCCAGCAGCGTAGCACGGACGGAAGAGACCCAGTACTTC. Encoded protein: CASSVARTEETQYF. The gene calls are TRBV9 and TRBJ2-5; no clear D. V was shortened by 0 bases and J by 3 bases, with 9 bases between the two germline ends. CDR3 size: 14 residues. The germline CDR1 and CDR2 sequences are SGDLS and YYNGEE.

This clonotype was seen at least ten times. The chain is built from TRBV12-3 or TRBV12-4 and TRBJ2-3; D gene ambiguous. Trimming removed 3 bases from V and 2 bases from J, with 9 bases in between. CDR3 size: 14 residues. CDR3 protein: CASSLIQDTDTQYF. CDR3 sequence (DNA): TGTGCCAGCAGTTTGATCCAGGACACAGATACGCAGTATTTT.

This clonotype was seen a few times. Written as DNA, the CDR3 is TGTGCCAGCAGCGGGACTAGCGGGAGGGCAAGCTCCTACAATGAGCAGTTCTTC. It is translated as CASSGTSGRASSYNEQFF. The chain joins TRBV11-2 to TRBJ2-1; 16 bases agree with TRBD2. This CDR3 has 18 residues. V was pared by 5 bases and J by 0 bases, with 4 bases of the junction left unmatched. Germline V gives CDR1 SGHAT, CDR2 FQNNGV.

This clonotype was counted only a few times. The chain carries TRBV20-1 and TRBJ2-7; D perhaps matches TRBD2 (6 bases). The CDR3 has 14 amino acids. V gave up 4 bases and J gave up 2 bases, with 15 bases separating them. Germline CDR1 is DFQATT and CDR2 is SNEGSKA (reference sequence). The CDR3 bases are TGCAGTGCTAACCGGGACTCCAACACCTACGAGCAGTACTTC. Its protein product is CSANRDSNTYEQYF.

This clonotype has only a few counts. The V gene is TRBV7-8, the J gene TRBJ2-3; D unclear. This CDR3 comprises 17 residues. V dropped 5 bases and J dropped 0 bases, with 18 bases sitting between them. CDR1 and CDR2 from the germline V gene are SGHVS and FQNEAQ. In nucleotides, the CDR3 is TGTGCCAGCAGCCGCAGACCAGACCAGCTAAGCACAGATACGCAGTATTTT. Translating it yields CASSRRPDQLSTDTQYF.

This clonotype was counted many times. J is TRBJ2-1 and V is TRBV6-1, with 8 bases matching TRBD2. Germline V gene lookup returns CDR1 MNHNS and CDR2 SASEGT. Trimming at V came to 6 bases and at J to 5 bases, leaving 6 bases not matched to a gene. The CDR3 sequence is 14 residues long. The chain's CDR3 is CASRFSGNHNEQFF. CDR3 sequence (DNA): TGTGCCAGCAGGTTTAGCGGGAATCACAATGAGCAGTTCTTC.

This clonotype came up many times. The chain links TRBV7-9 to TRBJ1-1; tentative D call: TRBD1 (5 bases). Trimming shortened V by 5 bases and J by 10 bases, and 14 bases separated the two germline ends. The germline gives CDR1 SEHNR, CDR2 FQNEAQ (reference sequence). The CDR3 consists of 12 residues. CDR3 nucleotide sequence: TGTGCCAGCAGCGTAACAGGCCGTGGAGCTTTCTTT. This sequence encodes CASSVTGRGAFF.

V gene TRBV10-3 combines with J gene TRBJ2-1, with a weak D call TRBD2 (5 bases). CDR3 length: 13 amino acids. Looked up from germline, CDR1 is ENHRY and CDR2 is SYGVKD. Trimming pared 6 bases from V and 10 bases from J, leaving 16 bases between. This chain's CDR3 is CAISPPLAPEQFF. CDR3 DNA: TGTGCCATCAGCCCCCCTCTAGCCCCCGAGCAGTTCTTC.

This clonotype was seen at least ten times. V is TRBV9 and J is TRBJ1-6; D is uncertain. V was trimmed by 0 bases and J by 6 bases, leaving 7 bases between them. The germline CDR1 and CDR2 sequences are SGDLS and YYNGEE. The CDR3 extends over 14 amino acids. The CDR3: CASSVAVSNSPLHF. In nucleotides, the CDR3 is TGTGCCAGCAGCGTAGCAGTCAGTAATTCACCCCTCCACTTT.

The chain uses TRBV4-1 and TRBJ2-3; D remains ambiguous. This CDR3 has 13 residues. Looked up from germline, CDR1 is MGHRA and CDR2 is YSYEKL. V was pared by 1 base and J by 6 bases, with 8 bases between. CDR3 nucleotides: TGCGCCAGCAGCCAAGGGTTAACCGATACGCAGTATTTT. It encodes CASSQGLTDTQYF.

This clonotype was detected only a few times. The DNA for the CDR3 is TGCGCCAGCAGCCAGCTTCGGGGACAGGGGGCGCAAGAGACCCAGTACTTC. Translating it yields CASSQLRGQGAQETQYF. The chain employs TRBV4-1 and TRBJ2-5; 12 bases match TRBD1. CDR3 length: 17 residues. V trimming: 3 bases; J trimming: 2 bases; junction bases outside the gene matches: 7. CDR1 is MGHRA, CDR2 YSYEKL, per germline.

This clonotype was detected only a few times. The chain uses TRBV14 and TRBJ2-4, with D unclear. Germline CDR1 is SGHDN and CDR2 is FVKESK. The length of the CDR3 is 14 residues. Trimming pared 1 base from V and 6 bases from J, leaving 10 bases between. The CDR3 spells CASSQVPAGNIQYF. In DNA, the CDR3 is TGTGCCAGCAGCCAAGTCCCGGCCGGAAACATTCAGTACTTC.

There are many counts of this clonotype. CDR3 residues: CSAGTSGRTDTQYF. Here the CDR3 DNA reads TGCAGTGCTGGAACTAGCGGGAGGACAGATACGCAGTATTTT. The V call is TRBV20-1, the J call TRBJ2-3; 12 nucleotides match TRBD2. CDR1 DFQATT and CDR2 SNEGSKA come from the germline V gene (reference sequence). The ends lost 5 bases at V and 3 bases at J; junction bases unmatched: 3. This CDR3 region has 14 residues.

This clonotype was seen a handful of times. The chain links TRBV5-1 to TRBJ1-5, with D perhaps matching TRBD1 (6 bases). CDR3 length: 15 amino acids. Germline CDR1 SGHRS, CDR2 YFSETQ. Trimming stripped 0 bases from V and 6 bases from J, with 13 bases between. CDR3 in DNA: TGCGCCAGCAGCTTGGGAGGGGGAGTGGGTCAGCCCCAGCATTTT. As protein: CASSLGGGVGQPQHF.

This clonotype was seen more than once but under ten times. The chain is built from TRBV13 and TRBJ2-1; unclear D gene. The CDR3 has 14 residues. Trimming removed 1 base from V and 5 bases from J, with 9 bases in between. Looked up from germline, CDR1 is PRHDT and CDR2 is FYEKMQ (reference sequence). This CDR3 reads CASSLVRTDNEQFF. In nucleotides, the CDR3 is TGTGCCAGCAGCTTAGTGCGGACGGACAATGAGCAGTTCTTC.

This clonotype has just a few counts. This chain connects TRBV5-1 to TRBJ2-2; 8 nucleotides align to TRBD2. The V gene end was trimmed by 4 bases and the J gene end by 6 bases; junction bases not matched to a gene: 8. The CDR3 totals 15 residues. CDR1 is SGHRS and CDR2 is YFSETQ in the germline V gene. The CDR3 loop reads CASSDLREGPGELFF. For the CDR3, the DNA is TGCGCCAGCAGCGATCTCCGGGAGGGCCCCGGGGAGCTGTTTTTT.